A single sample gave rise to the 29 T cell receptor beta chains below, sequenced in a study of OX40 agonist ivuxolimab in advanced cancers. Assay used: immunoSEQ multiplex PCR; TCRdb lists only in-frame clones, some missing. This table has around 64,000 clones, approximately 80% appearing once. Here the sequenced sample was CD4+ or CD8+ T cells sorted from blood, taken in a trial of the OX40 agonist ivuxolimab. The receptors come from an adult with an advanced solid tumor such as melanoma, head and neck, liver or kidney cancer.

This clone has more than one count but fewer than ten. CDR3 region: CASSPDVIKNTEAFF. The CDR3 bases are TGTGCCAGCTCACCAGACGTTATCAAGAACACTGAAGCTTTCTTT. V is TRBV18 and J is TRBJ1-1; D is uncertain. There are 15 residues in the CDR3. Germline V gene sequence: CDR1 KGHSH, CDR2 LQKENI. With 2 bases removed from V and 1 base from J, the gap between germline ends came to 11 bases.

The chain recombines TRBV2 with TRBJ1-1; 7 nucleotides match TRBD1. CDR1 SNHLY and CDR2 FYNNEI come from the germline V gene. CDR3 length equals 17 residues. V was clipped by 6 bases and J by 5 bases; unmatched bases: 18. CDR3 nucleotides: TGTGCCAGCAGCGAGTTACAGGGGTGGCCCACAACAACTGAAGCTTTCTTT. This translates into CASSELQGWPTTTEAFF.

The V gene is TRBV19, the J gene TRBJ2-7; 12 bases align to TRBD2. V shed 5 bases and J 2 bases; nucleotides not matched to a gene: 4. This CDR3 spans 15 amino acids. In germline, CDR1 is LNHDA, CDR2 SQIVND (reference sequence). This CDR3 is CASSAGTSGPYEQYF. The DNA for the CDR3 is TGTGCCAGTAGTGCCGGGACTAGCGGGCCCTACGAGCAGTACTTC.

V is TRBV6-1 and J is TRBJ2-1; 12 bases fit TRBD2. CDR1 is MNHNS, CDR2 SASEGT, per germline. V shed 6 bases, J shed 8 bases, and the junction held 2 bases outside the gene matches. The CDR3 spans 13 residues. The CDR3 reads CASRTSGGDEQFF. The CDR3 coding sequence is TGTGCCAGCAGGACTAGCGGGGGCGATGAGCAGTTCTTC.

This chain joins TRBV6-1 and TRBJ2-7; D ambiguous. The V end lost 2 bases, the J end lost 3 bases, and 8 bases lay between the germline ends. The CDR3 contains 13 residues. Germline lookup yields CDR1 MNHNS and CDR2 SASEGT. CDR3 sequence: CASSERTDYEQYF. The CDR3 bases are TGTGCCAGCAGTGAACGGACGGACTACGAGCAGTACTTC.

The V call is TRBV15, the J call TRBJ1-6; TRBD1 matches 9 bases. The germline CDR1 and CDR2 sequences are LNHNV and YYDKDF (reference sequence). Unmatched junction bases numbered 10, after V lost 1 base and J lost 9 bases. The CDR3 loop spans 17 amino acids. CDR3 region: CATSRGLTGQGFSPLHF. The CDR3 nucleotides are TGTGCCACCAGCAGAGGGCTGACGGGACAGGGTTTTTCACCCCTCCACTTT.

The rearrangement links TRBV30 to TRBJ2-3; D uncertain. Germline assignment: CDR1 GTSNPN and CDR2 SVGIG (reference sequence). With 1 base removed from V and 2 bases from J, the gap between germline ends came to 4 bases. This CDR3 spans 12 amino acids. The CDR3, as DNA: TGTGCCTGGAGTGGGCTCACAGATACGCAGTATTTT. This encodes CAWSGLTDTQYF.

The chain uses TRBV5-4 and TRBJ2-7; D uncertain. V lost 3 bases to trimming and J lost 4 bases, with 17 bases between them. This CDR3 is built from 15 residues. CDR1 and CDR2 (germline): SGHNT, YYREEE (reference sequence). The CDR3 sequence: CASSSVGASYYEQYF. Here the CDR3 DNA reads TGTGCCAGCAGCTCGGTAGGTGCATCCTATTACGAGCAGTACTTC.

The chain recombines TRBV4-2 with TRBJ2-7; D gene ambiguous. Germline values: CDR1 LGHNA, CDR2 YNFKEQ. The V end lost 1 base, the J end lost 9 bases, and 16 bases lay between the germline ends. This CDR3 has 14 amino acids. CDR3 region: CASSQAFGPGTQYF. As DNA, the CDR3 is TGTGCCAGCAGCCAAGCCTTCGGCCCTGGTACGCAGTACTTC.

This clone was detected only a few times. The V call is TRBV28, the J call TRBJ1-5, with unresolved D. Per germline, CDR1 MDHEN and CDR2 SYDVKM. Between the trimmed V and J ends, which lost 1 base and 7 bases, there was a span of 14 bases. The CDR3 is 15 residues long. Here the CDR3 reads CASSLLGRERQPQHF. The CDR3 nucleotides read TGTGCCAGCAGTTTATTAGGGCGTGAGAGGCAGCCCCAGCATTTT.

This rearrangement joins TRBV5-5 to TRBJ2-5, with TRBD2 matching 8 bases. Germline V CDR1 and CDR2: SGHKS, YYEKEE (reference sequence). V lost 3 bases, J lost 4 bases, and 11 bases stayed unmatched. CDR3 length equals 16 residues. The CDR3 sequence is CASSSGNTGGLETQYF. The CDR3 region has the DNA TGTGCCAGCAGCTCCGGGAATACGGGGGGGCTAGAGACCCAGTACTTC.

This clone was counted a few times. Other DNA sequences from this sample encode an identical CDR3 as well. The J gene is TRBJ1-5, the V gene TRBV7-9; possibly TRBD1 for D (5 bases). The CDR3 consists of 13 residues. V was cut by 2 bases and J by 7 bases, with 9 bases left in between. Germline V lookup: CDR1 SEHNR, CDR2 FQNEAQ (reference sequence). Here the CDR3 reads CASSLQGNQPQHF. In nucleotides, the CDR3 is TGTGCCAGCAGCTTACAGGGAAACCAGCCCCAGCATTTT.

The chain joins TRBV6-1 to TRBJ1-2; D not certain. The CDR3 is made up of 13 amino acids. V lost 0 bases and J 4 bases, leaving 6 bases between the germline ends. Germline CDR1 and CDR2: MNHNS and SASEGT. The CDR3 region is CASSEAGTYGYTF. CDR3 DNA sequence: TGTGCCAGCAGTGAAGCGGGAACCTATGGCTACACCTTC.

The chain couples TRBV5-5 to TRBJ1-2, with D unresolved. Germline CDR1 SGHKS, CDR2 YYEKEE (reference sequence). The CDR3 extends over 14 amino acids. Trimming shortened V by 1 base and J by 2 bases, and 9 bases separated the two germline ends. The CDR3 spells CASSLLDGNYGYTF. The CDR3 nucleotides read TGTGCCAGCAGCTTGTTGGACGGAAACTATGGCTACACCTTC. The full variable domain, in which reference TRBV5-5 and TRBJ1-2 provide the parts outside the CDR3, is DAGVTQSPTHLIKTRGQQVTLRCSPISGHKSVSWYQQVLGQGPQFIFQYYEKEERGRGNFPDRFSARQFPNYSSELNVNALLLGDSALYLCASSLLDGNYGYTFGSGTRLTVV.

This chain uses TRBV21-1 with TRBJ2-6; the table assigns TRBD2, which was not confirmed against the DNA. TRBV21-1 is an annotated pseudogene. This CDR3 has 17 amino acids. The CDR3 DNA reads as TGTGCCAGCAGCAAAGTGTCCCGGGGGTCCGGGGCCAACGTCCTGACTTTC. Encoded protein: CASSKVSRGSGANVLTF.

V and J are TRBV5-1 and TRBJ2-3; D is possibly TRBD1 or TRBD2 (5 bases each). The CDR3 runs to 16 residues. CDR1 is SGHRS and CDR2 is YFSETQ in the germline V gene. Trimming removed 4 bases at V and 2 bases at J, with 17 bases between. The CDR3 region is CASSLGAGGITDTQYF. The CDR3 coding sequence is TGCGCCAGCAGCCTAGGGGCGGGCGGAATCACAGATACGCAGTATTTT.

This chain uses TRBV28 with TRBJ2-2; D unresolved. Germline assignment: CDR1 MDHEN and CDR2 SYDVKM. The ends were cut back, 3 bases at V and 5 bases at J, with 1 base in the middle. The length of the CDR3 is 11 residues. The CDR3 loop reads CASSLTGELFF. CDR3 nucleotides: TGTGCCAGCAGTTTGACCGGGGAGCTGTTTTTT.

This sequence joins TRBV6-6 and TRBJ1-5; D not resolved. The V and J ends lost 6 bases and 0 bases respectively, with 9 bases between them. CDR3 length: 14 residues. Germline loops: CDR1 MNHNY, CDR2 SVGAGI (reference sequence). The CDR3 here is CASSSDRSNQPQHF. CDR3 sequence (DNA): TGTGCCAGCAGCTCCGACCGTAGCAATCAGCCCCAGCATTTT.

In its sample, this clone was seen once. The chain's CDR3 is CASSVSGAKETQYF. DNA of the CDR3: TGTGCCAGCAGTGTGAGCGGGGCGAAAGAGACCCAGTACTTC. The rearrangement uses TRBV2 and TRBJ2-5, with 7 bases matching TRBD2. This CDR3 region has 14 residues. CDR1 SNHLY and CDR2 FYNNEI come from the germline V gene. Unmatched junction bases numbered 5, after V lost 4 bases and J lost 3 bases.

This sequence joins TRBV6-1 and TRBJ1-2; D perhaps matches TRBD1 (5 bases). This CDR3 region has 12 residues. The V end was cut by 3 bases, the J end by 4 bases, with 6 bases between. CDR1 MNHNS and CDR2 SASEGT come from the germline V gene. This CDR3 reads CASSEGGYGYTF. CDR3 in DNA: TGTGCCAGCAGTGAGGGGGGCTATGGCTACACCTTC.

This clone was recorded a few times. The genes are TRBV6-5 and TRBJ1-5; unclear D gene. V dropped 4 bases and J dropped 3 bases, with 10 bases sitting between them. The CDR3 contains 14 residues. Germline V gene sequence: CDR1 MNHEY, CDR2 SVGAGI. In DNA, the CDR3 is TGTGCCAGCAGTTCCCGTGGGGACAATCAGCCCCAGCATTTT. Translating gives CASSSRGDNQPQHF.

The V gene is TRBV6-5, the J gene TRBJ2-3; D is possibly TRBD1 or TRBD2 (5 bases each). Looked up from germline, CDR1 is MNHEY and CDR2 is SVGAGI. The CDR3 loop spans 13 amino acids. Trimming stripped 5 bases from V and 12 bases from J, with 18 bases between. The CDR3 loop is CASSQTPRDGQYF. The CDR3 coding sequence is TGTGCCAGCAGTCAAACCCCCCGGGACGGCCAGTATTTT.

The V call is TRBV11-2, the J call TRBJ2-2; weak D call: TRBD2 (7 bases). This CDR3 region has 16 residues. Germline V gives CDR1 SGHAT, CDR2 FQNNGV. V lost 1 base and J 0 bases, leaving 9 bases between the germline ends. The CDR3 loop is CASSLAGGANTGELFF. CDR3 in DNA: TGTGCCAGCAGCTTAGCGGGGGGCGCGAACACCGGGGAGCTGTTTTTT.

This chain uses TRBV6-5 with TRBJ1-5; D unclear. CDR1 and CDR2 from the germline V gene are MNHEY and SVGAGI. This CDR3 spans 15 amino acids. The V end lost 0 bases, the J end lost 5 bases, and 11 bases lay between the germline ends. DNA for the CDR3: TGTGCCAGCAGTTACTCGGGCCAACCCCATCAGCCCCAGCATTTT. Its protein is CASSYSGQPHQPQHF.

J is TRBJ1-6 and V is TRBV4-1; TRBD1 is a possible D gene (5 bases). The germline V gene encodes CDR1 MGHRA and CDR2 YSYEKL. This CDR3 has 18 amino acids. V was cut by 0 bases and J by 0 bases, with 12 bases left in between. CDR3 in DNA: TGCGCCAGCAGCCAAGATGGGGCCGTCAGCTCCTATAATTCACCCCTCCACTTT. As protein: CASSQDGAVSSYNSPLHF.

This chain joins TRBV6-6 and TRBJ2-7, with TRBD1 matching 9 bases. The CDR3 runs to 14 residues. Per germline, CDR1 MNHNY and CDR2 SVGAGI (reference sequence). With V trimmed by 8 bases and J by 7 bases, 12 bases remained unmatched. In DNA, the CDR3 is TGTGCCAGCTACCCGGGACAGGGAACGGGGGAGCAGTACTTC. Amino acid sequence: CASYPGQGTGEQYF.

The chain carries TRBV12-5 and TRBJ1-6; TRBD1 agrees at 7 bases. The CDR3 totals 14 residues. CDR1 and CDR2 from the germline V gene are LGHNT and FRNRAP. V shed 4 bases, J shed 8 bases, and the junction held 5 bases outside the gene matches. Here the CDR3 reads CASGSGQFYSPLHF. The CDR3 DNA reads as TGTGCTAGTGGTTCGGGACAGTTTTATTCACCCCTCCACTTT. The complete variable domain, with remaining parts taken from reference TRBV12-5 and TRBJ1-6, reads DARVTQTPRHKVTEMGQEVTMRCQPILGHNTVFWYRQTMMQGLELLAYFRNRAPLDDSGMPKDRFSAEMPDATLATLKIQPSEPRDSAVYFCASGSGQFYSPLHFGNGTRLTVT.

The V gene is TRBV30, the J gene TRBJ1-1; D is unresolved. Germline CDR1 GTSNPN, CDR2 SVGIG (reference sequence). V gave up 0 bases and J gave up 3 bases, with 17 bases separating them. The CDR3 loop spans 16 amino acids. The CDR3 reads CAWSVLGSSRDTEAFF. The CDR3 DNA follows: TGTGCCTGGAGTGTACTCGGTTCCTCCAGAGACACTGAAGCTTTCTTT.

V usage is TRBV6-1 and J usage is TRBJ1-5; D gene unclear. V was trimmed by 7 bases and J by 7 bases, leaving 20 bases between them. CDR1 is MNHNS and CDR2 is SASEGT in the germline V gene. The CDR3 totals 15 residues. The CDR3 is CASTLAPVEGQPQHF. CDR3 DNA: TGTGCCAGCACTCTAGCCCCTGTGGAGGGCCAGCCCCAGCATTTT.